The clone carrying this T cell receptor (beta chain) was seen a few times. The antigen remains unidentified. It was cDNA, reverse transcribed from extracted RNA, that served as the sequencing template. The table came from immunoSEQ multiplex PCR; TCRdb's copy has only in-frame clones and leaves some out. The sample yields 190,000 or so clones, roughly 64% seen once. Treatment described: oral pan-JAK inhibitor, 5-10 mg twice daily. This entry belongs to a study of CD8+ T cells in alopecia areata. General observations from the study: A great number of expanded lesional clones endured in scalp and blood during tofacitinib.

Material: CD8+ T cells sorted from blood, obtained at week 24, from a patient treated with tofacitinib. The source is a human donor with alopecia areata.

The CDR3 region is CAFQGNQETQYF. In nucleotides, the CDR3 is TGTGCGTTCCAGGGCAACCAAGAGACCCAGTACTTC. This rearrangement joins TRBV30 to TRBJ2-5; TRBD1 might be the D (5 bases). The germline V gene has CDR1 GTSNPN and CDR2 SVGIG (reference sequence). CDR3 length equals 12 residues. Full variable domain (outside the CDR3, taken from reference TRBV30 and TRBJ2-5): SQTIHQWPATLVQPVGSPLSLECTVEGTSNPNLYWYRQAAGRGLQLLFYSVGIGQISSEVPQNLSASRPQDRQFILSSKKLLLSDSGFYLCAFQGNQETQYFGPGTRLLVL.